This T cell receptor beta chain appears in the sequencing data of a study of cytomegalovirus exposure and HLA in healthy donors (TCRdb year 2017). In terms of the full investigation: An earlier analysis of more than 550 of the donors reported 276 Gb of sequence data and 117 million unique TCR beta sequences obtained from approximately 180 million T cells. Roughly 300 gigabases of sequencing data and around 85 million unique TCR sequences made up an early release that covered about 640 HLA-typed donors. Of the approximately 400 genotyped donors, roughly 76% were placed in the genetic ancestry cluster associated with self-reported Caucasian donors. The study was designed to test whether signatures of past pathogen exposure could be identified by cataloging public T cell receptors. The study used immunosequencing to profile the T cell repertoires of 600 to 850 subjects and linked those repertoires to cytomegalovirus serostatus. A separate validation cohort of about 110 different subjects was used in addition to the 666-subject first cohort. To predict cytomegalovirus infection status, the study combined high-throughput TCR immunosequencing, statistical association of individual TCRs with disease status, and machine learning. To study patterns of TCR occurrence, a later analysis re-analyzed previously published TCR beta repertoires from under 750 donors and added high-resolution HLA genotyping. In the later analysis, no new phenotypic data were used to find candidate immune exposures; instead, reliance was placed on TCR beta sequences and their occurrence across donors. To decide whether each TCR beta V gene segment behaved as functional or pseudogenic, an earlier analysis of approximately 600 of the donors relied on high-throughput TCR beta sequencing. Alongside the repertoire data, information on donor age, sex, ethnicity and CMV serostatus was compiled. Genome-wide SNP genotypes for about 65% of the roughly 670 donors were used in a later genetic analysis, which treated that subset as a discovery cohort. All discovery cohort repertoires had been generated using a single sequencing platform. Both class I and class II loci were covered by HLA typing, at four-digit resolution. The number of typed donors differed by locus: 629-630 for A, B, C, DRB1 and DQB1; 522 for DQA1; fewer than 610 for DPA1; and around 450 for DPB1. Roughly 5 DR-DQ haplotypes were handled as single units for association and clustering, since linkage in the cohort was strong. Among some 400 genotyped donors of the cohort, an average of roughly 240,000 unique TCR beta nucleotide sequences were sequenced per donor, around 18% of them non-productive. Overall results and qualifications from the work: This cohort had only TCR beta chains sequenced, and the lack of alpha or paired-chain data limited which features could be detected. HLA typing was unavailable for some donors at each locus, so association tests used only the typed subset. In a later analysis, the rate of TCR association differed among HLA loci, with DRB1 alleles having the most associated TCRs and HLA-C alleles having the fewest. The study gave a list of around 170 TCR beta chains associated with cytomegalovirus. About 15 rarely observed V segments, including chromosome 9 orphons, were excluded from the earlier analysis of just under 600 of the donors because counts were too low. A further reported finding was that TCR beta sequences accurately predicted the HLA-A and HLA-B alleles for most subjects in the first cohort. In both the original and validation cohorts, the classifier was reported to diagnose cytomegalovirus status with high specificity and sensitivity. According to a later analysis, parvovirus B19, influenza, CMV and Epstein-Barr virus appeared linked to several top co-occurrence clusters. According to a later genetic analysis, donors in an Asian-associated ancestry cluster had fewer N-insertions in productive TCRs than the roughly 700-donor mean. A few of the identified cytomegalovirus-associated TCR beta chains were confirmed in vitro to be specific for cytomegalovirus antigens. It was suggested by the authors that the approach could potentially be generalized to other disease states and immunological phenotypes. In an earlier analysis of under 600 of the donors, most TCR beta V segments were observed in productive rearrangements about 87% or about 30% of the time, broadly matching IMGT annotations. Compared with equally common non-associated chains, HLA-associated TCR beta chains in a later analysis were more clonally expanded and had lower generation probabilities. The presence/absence analyses assumed that sequencing depth was roughly uniform across donors, and that assumption may not be true. An association between a missense DCLRE1C variant and V-gene and J-gene trimming of TCR beta chains was found in a later genetic analysis and replicated in an independent cohort. For the cohort, immune exposure information was limited to CMV serostatus. In a later analysis, 16,951 TCR beta sequences were associated with specific HLA alleles at a false discovery rate of 0.05. When HLA alleles, especially DR and DQ, strongly co-occurred, attributing TCR associations to individual alleles was difficult. While some public TCRs were present in many individuals, most TCR sequences turned up only very rarely across donors. Linkage disequilibrium might explain the correlated functional status among segregating V segments, but an unknown experimental factor could not be excluded. In a later analysis, most CMV-associated TCR beta chains were found to appear HLA-restricted, with HLA associations seemingly driven largely by CMV exposure. The sequencing pipeline was judged likely to have produced a cluster of highly shared sequence variants as a technical artifact. Because the 87-base-pair reads could not distinguish some IMGT-functional V segments, including TRBV6-2 and TRBV6-3, those segments were excluded.

The cohort comprised 666 healthy bone marrow donors. At the time of sampling, every cohort member was nominally healthy, though immune exposures that went unrecorded were likely present. The donor tested CMV seronegative and was one of the 352 seronegative cohort members. Every donor gave a peripheral blood sample, and the peripheral blood mononuclear cells from that sample were used for TCR beta sequencing. The Qiagen DNeasy Blood Extraction Kit was used to extract genomic DNA from the blood cell samples. The library was produced with the immunoSEQ multiplex PCR assay. A mixture of 60 forward primers for TCR Vbeta segments and 13 reverse primers for TCR Jbeta segments was used in the multiplex PCR. The CDR3 region of rearranged TCR beta genes was amplified from genomic DNA with a multiplex PCR assay. On the Illumina HiSeq System, the amplified TCR beta libraries were sequenced as 87-base-pair reads. As for the authors' bioinformatics: Across the 670 or so repertoires, a later analysis counted 80 million or so unique TCR beta chains, 9.5 million to 12 million of which were shared by at least two donors. Raw reads were error-corrected and collapsed into unique sequences by a nearest-neighbor algorithm in which closely related sequences were merged to remove PCR and sequencing errors. CDR3 sequences were aligned to IMGT reference sequences to assign V, D and J gene segments. Each retained sequence needed at least a six-nucleotide match to both a V gene segment and a J gene segment. A rearrangement counted as productive if the CDR3 had no stop codons and remained in frame with V and J, and every other rearrangement counted as non-productive. CDR3 was defined according to IMGT convention as the region running from the second conserved V-encoded cysteine to the conserved J-encoded phenylalanine. The earlier analysis of approximately 590 of the donors excluded any sequence lacking an unambiguous match to a single V gene segment. In an earlier analysis of about 590 of the donors, a V segment was called functional when productive rearrangements were above 56.7%, and segregating when the standard deviation between donors exceeded 5%. A statistical classification framework was developed to diagnose cytomegalovirus status using the catalog of TCR beta chain sequences. V and J gene assignment, in a later analysis, came from comparing TCR nucleotide sequences with IMGT/GENE-DB human TR gene sequences. A later analysis assigned CDR3 sequences and most-parsimonious VDJ recombination scenarios with the TCRdist pipeline. In a later analysis, each TCR beta chain was defined by its CDR3 amino acid sequence together with its V-gene family, and reads lacking a unique V-gene family were excluded. To address suspected cross-contamination and a sequencing artifact, a later analysis removed a few hundred highly shared, low-generation-probability nucleotide sequences. In a later analysis, a clonal expansion index for each public chain was calculated from normalized within-repertoire ranks of inferred template counts. Generation probabilities in a later analysis came from a VDJ recombination model fitted to out-of-frame rearrangements, and those results were checked against IGoR. A later analysis scored TCR-TCR, TCR-HLA and TCR-CMV co-occurrence with hypergeometric tests, applying a repertoire-size bias correction to TCR pairs. To estimate false discovery rates, a later analysis permuted the HLA or CMV assignments 20 times. In a later analysis, co-occurring TCRs were grouped with DBSCAN, and TCRdist sequence similarity was added when clustering was performed within HLA-allele-positive subsets. For co-occurrence clustering, repertoires with fewer than 30,000 or more than 120,000 public chains were excluded, along with about five repertoires with anomalous nucleotide sharing. This is the immuneACCESS table as TCRdb keeps it, with only in-frame sequences that have V and J called. A part of the clones is gone; compared with another copy, unresolved V genes explain less than half, and the rest is unexplained. The V and J calls and the clone size are those of that table, but D and trimming were determined from the DNA. The table kept for this sample lists approximately 58,000 clones. About 3.6% of the sample comes from the top ten.

Notes on this clone: Its recognized antigen is unknown.

The CDR3 goes from the cysteine to the phenylalanine over 13 residues. Left in the record is the CDR3 DNA by itself, 39 bases read in frame from the first base. V loses 3 bases of germline sequence and J loses 9 bases, and the interval between the two ends is 15 bases. Per the germline V gene, SGHAT is the CDR1 and FQNNGV is the CDR2. The TCR originated in a woman in her late teens or twenties in good health and CMV-seronegative. Material: PBMCs. The chain joins TRBV11-2 to TRBJ2-7; there is no confident call for the D gene. CDR3 region: CASSLGRIVGQYF. In nucleotide form, the sequence is TGTGCCAGCAGCTTGGGCCGGATAGTAGGGCAGTACTTC.